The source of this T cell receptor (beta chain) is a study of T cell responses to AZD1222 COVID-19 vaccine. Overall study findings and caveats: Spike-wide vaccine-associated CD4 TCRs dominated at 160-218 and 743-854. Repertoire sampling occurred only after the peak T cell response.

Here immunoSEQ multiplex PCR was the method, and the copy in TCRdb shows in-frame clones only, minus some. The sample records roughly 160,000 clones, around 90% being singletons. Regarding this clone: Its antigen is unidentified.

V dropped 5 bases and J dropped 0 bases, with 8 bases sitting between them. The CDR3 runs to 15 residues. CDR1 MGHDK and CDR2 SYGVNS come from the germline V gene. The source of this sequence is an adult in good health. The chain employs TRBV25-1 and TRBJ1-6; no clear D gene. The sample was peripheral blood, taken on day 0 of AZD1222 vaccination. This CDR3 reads CASSSTSSYNSPLHF. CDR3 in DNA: TGTGCCAGCAGTAGCACAAGCTCCTATAATTCACCCCTCCACTTT.